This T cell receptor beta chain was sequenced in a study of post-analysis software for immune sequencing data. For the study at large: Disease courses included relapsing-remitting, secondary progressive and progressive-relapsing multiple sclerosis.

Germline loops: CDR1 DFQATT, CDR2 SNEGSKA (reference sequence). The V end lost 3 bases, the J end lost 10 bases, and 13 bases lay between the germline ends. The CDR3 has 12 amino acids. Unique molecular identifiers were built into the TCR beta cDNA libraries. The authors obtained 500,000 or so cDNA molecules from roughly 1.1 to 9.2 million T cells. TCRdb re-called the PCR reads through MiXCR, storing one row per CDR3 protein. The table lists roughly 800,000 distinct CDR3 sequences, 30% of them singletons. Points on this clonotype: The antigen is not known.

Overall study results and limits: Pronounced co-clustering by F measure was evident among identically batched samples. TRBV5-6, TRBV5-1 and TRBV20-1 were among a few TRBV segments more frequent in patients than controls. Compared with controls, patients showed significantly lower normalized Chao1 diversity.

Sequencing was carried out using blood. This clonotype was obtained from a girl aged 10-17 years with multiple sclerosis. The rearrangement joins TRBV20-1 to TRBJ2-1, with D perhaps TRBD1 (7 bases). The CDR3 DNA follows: TGCAGTGCTAGCAGGGGGGCGTCCGAGCAGTTCTTC. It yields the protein CSASRGASEQFF.